The 17 T cell receptor beta chains below come from one sample, sequenced in a study of blood T cell repertoires in COVID-19. Profiling relied on immunoSEQ multiplex PCR, and the TCRdb table lists in-frame clones only, not all of them. The sample includes tens of thousands of clones, 65% to 85% seen only once; the top ten take around 32%. Sequencing was carried out using peripheral blood. The receptors originated from a man older than 75 with active or convalescent COVID-19.

This clone has more than one count but fewer than ten. This chain connects TRBV11-2 to TRBJ1-2, with D tentatively TRBD1 (5 bases). This CDR3 is built from 14 residues. Trimming took off 2 bases at V and 0 bases at J, with 7 bases between the two ends. Germline assignment: CDR1 SGHAT and CDR2 FQNNGV. In nucleotides, the CDR3 is TGTGCCAGCAGCTTACGGGGGACTAACTATGGCTACACCTTC. Translated: CASSLRGTNYGYTF.

The chain employs TRBV7-2 and TRBJ2-7; D is possibly TRBD1 (5 bases). Looked up from germline, CDR1 is SGHTA and CDR2 is FQGNSA. The CDR3 contains 14 residues. V lost 0 bases to trimming and J lost 2 bases, with 8 bases between them. CDR3 sequence (DNA): TGTGCCAGCAGCTTAGCCCCACAGGCCTACGAGCAGTACTTC. It yields the protein CASSLAPQAYEQYF.

The chain combines TRBV6-5 with TRBJ1-3; the D gene is possibly TRBD1 (5 bases). Trimming removed 6 bases from V and 4 bases from J, with 10 bases in between. CDR3 length: 13 amino acids. Germline CDR1 is MNHEY and CDR2 is SVGAGI. The CDR3 loop reads CASSNRRGNTIYF. For the CDR3, the DNA is TGTGCCAGCAGCAACAGGAGAGGAAACACCATATATTTT.

The V and J genes are TRBV6-6 and TRBJ1-2; 8 bases agree with TRBD1. Germline CDR1 MNHNY, CDR2 SVGAGI (reference sequence). The CDR3 runs to 14 residues. The V gene end was trimmed by 4 bases and the J gene end by 2 bases; junction bases not matched to a gene: 3. The CDR3 protein is CASSSWDRNYGYTF. The CDR3 DNA follows: TGTGCCAGCAGTTCATGGGACAGGAACTATGGCTACACCTTC.

V is TRBV18 and J is TRBJ1-1; unclear D gene. The germline gives CDR1 KGHSH, CDR2 LQKENI. The V end lost 3 bases, the J end lost 5 bases, and 13 bases lay between the germline ends. The CDR3 loop spans 14 amino acids. Here the CDR3 DNA reads TGTGCCAGCTCACCCAGACGGGATGGGACTGAAGCTTTCTTT. It translates to CASSPRRDGTEAFF. Supplemented by reference TRBV18 and TRBJ1-1, the full variable domain reads NAGVMQNPRHLVRRRGQEARLRCSPMKGHSHVYWYRQLPEEGLKFMVYLQKENIIDESGMPKERFSAEFPKEGPSILRIQQVVRGDSAAYFCASSPRRDGTEAFFGQGTRLTVV.

The V call is TRBV15, the J call TRBJ2-5, with 8 positions matching TRBD1. The CDR3 has 16 amino acids. Germline trimming cut 4 bases from V and 1 base from J; bases unmatched to any gene: 8. Germline values: CDR1 LNHNV, CDR2 YYDKDF (reference sequence). As DNA, the CDR3 is TGTGCCACCAGCAAGGGCTTAACAGGGGGCCAAGAGACCCAGTACTTC. It specifies CATSKGLTGGQETQYF.

The chain couples TRBV7-3 to TRBJ1-1; D not resolved. V was shortened by 2 bases and J by 1 base, with 5 bases between the two germline ends. The CDR3 has 13 amino acids. From germline, CDR1 is SGHTA and CDR2 FQGTGA. The CDR3 nucleotides read TGTGCCAGCAGCTTATCAGAGAACACTGAAGCTTTCTTT. Translation gives CASSLSENTEAFF.

By share of the sample, this clone is medium-sized. V gene TRBV7-9 combines with J gene TRBJ2-7, with D possibly TRBD2 on 6 matching bases. The germline CDR1 and CDR2 sequences are SEHNR and FQNEAQ (reference sequence). The CDR3 is made up of 15 amino acids. Trimming shortened V by 4 bases and J by 4 bases, and 17 bases separated the two germline ends. The CDR3 nucleotides are TGTGCCAGCAGCTCCAGGGAAATTGGGAGGTACGAGCAGTACTTC. It encodes CASSSREIGRYEQYF.

V gene TRBV19 combines with J gene TRBJ1-5; weak D call: TRBD1 (6 bases). CDR1 is LNHDA, CDR2 SQIVND, per germline (reference sequence). This CDR3 has 15 amino acids. Trimming took 5 bases from V and 5 from J, leaving 16 bases between them. CDR3 sequence reads: CASSSWGGGDQPQHF. The CDR3, as DNA: TGTGCCAGTAGTTCGTGGGGGGGCGGGGATCAGCCCCAGCATTTT.

This chain uses TRBV18 with TRBJ1-3; tentatively, D is TRBD1 (6 bases). The V gene's germline CDR1 is KGHSH and CDR2 LQKENI. This CDR3 spans 18 amino acids. V lost 2 bases, J lost 0 bases, and 17 bases lay in between. Here the CDR3 DNA reads TGTGCCAGCTCACCAACCCTCCACAGGGCCAACTCTGGAAACACCATATATTTT. The encoded protein is CASSPTLHRANSGNTIYF.

The chain employs TRBV7-8 and TRBJ1-3; 8 bases line up with TRBD1. Germline-derived CDR1 and CDR2 are SGHVS and FQNEAQ. Losses at the gene ends were 1 base for V and 0 bases for J; bases not matched to a gene: 5. The CDR3 is made up of 17 amino acids. In DNA form, the CDR3 reads TGTGCCAGCAGCTTAGGGAACAGGGGGGACTCTGGAAACACCATATATTTT. Translated, it gives CASSLGNRGDSGNTIYF. Full variable domain (rest looked up from reference TRBV7-8 and TRBJ1-3): GAGVSQSPRYKVAKRGQDVALRCDPISGHVSLFWYQQALGQGPEFLTYFQNEAQLDKSGLPSDRFFAERPEGSVSTLKIQRTQQEDSAVYLCASSLGNRGDSGNTIYFGEGSWLTVV.

The chain is built from TRBV9 and TRBJ1-2, with a possible D match to TRBD1 (5 bases). Trimming cost V 1 base and J 7 bases, with 17 bases left between them. CDR3 length: 15 residues. The germline gives CDR1 SGDLS, CDR2 YYNGEE. CDR3 nucleotides: TGTGCCAGCAGCGTAATGATCAGGGTCCAGAGTGGCTACACCTTC. This translates into CASSVMIRVQSGYTF.

V is TRBV19 and J is TRBJ1-2; D not certain. The length of the CDR3 is 13 residues. CDR1 is LNHDA, CDR2 SQIVND, per germline (reference sequence). Trimming cost V 0 bases and J 11 bases, with 13 bases left between them. CDR3 DNA: TGTGCCAGTAGTATAGATAACGGAGTTCGGTACACCTTC. Residues: CASSIDNGVRYTF.

The V gene is TRBV27, the J gene TRBJ2-3, with 9 bases that match TRBD2. Germline loops: CDR1 MNHEY, CDR2 SMNVEV (reference sequence). The CDR3 loop spans 14 amino acids. With V trimmed by 10 bases and J by 4 bases, 9 bases remained unmatched. Here the CDR3 DNA reads TGTGCCATCAGAGGTAGCGGGAGCTCAGATACGCAGTATTTT. Translation: CAIRGSGSSDTQYF.

The rearrangement links TRBV21-1 to TRBJ1-1; the table's D call of TRBD1 was not tested on the DNA. TRBV21-1 is designated a pseudogene. This CDR3 has 13 amino acids. CDR3 bases: TGTGCCAGCGAAACACCCAGGGGAAAAAAAGCTTTCTTT. Residues: CASETPRGKKAFF.

This chain joins TRBV11-2 and TRBJ2-2; D may be TRBD2 (5 bases). CDR1 is SGHAT and CDR2 is FQNNGV in the germline V gene. The V end lost 2 bases, the J end lost 5 bases, and 15 bases lay between the germline ends. The CDR3 spans 16 residues. The CDR3 loop reads CASSLQAGRTTGELFF. CDR3 nucleotides: TGTGCCAGCAGCTTACAGGCGGGTCGAACAACCGGGGAGCTGTTTTTT.

This clone has more than one count but fewer than ten. V is TRBV5-4 and J is TRBJ1-2, with D tentatively TRBD1 (6 bases). Per the germline V gene, CDR1 is SGHNT and CDR2 is YYREEE (reference sequence). Deletions cut 1 base from V and 6 bases from J, with 16 bases between. This CDR3 has 15 residues. CDR3 in amino acids: CASSLPLRAGDGYTF. CDR3 nucleotides: TGTGCCAGCAGCTTGCCCCTCCGGGCAGGGGATGGCTACACCTTC. Supplemented by reference TRBV5-4 and TRBJ1-2, the full variable domain reads ETGVTQSPTHLIKTRGQQVTLRCSSQSGHNTVSWYQQALGQGPQFIFQYYREEENGRGNFPPRFSGLQFPNYSSELNVNALELDDSALYLCASSLPLRAGDGYTFGSGTRLTVV.